The 7 T cell receptor beta chains reported below all come from one sample, sequenced in a study of T-cell reconstitution after alpha-beta-depleted transplantation in children. TCRbeta library preparation incorporated unique molecular identifiers. TCRdb itself ran the PCR reads through MiXCR, one entry per CDR3 protein. This table has about 230,000 distinct CDR3 sequences, approximately 10% appearing once. The source material was PBMCs from the stem cell graft donor, sampled from the stem cell graft. The source is a human donor who donated a stem cell graft to a child with acute lymphoblastic leukemia.

The gene calls are TRBV19 and TRBJ2-3; D tentatively fits TRBD1 or TRBD2 (5 bases each). Looked up from germline, CDR1 is LNHDA and CDR2 is SQIVND (reference sequence). With 4 bases removed from V and 4 bases from J, the gap between germline ends came to 9 bases. This CDR3 has 13 residues. The CDR3: CASSRGSSDTQYF. In DNA, the CDR3 is TGTGCCAGTAGTAGGGGGAGTTCAGATACGCAGTATTTT. The complete variable domain, with remaining parts taken from reference TRBV19 and TRBJ2-3, reads DGGITQSPKYLFRKEGQNVTLSCEQNLNHDAMYWYRQDPGQGLRLIYYSQIVNDFQKGDIAEGYSVSREKKESFPLTVTSAQKNPTAFYLCASSRGSSDTQYFGPGTRLTVL.

Remarks on this clonotype: One end of the junction does not line up with germline, which may come from a read error. CDR3 sequence reads: CASTQGGGAADTQYF. CDR3 DNA: TGTGCCAGCACCCAAGGCGGGGGGGCCGCAGATACGCAGTATTTT. The rearrangement joins TRBV4-2 to TRBJ2-3; 9 positions agree with TRBD2. Germline lookup yields CDR1 LGHNA and CDR2 YNFKEQ. This CDR3 comprises 15 residues.

Many counts were recorded for this clonotype. The CDR3 coding sequence is TGTGCCAGCACAGAGGGTGGGGACAGGGACTATGGCTACACCTTC. Its translation is CASTEGGDRDYGYTF. The rearrangement joins TRBV28 to TRBJ1-2; 9 bases match TRBD1. The CDR3 loop spans 15 amino acids. The trim removed 7 bases at V and 3 bases at J, leaving 9 bases unmatched. CDR1 and CDR2 (germline): MDHEN, SYDVKM.

This clonotype occurred many times. The chain employs TRBV5-1 and TRBJ2-6; no clear D gene. Germline assignment: CDR1 SGHRS and CDR2 YFSETQ. V lost 4 bases, J lost 0 bases, and 11 bases lay in between. The CDR3 runs to 16 residues. CDR3 coding DNA: TGCGCCAGCAGCGTAACAGATTACTCTGGGGCCAACGTCCTGACTTTC. This codes for CASSVTDYSGANVLTF.

The chain links TRBV7-6 to TRBJ1-1, with TRBD1 as a possible D gene (6 bases). CDR3 length: 14 residues. The germline V gene encodes CDR1 SGHVS and CDR2 FNYEAQ. With 4 bases removed from V and 1 base from J, the gap between germline ends came to 10 bases. CDR3 in amino acids: CASSSGQANTEAFF. Here the CDR3 DNA reads TGTGCCAGCAGCTCGGGACAAGCGAACACTGAAGCTTTCTTT.

The chain employs TRBV5-1 and TRBJ1-1; D is possibly TRBD1 (5 bases). Between the trimmed V and J ends, which lost 0 bases and 4 bases, there was a span of 13 bases. Looked up from germline, CDR1 is SGHRS and CDR2 is YFSETQ. The CDR3 runs to 15 residues. The CDR3 DNA reads TGCGCCAGCAGCTTGGACGAGGGGCTAAGCACTGAAGCTTTCTTT. Protein product: CASSLDEGLSTEAFF.

V is TRBV5-1 and J is TRBJ1-1; TRBD1 aligns across 8 bases. There are 13 residues in the CDR3. The V and J ends lost 1 base and 10 bases, in that order; junction bases with no gene match: 6. CDR1 is SGHRS, CDR2 YFSETQ, per germline. This chain's CDR3 is CASSLIQGAGAFF. The CDR3 nucleotides are TGCGCCAGCAGCTTGATTCAGGGGGCGGGAGCTTTCTTT. The complete variable domain, with remaining parts taken from reference TRBV5-1 and TRBJ1-1, reads KAGVTQTPRYLIKTRGQQVTLSCSPISGHRSVSWYQQTPGQGLQFLFEYFSETQRNKGNFPGRFSGRQFSNSRSEMNVSTLELGDSALYLCASSLIQGAGAFFGQGTRLTVV.